The 28 T cell receptor beta chains below all came from one sample that was sequenced in a study of blood T cell repertoires in COVID-19. TCRdb's table, derived via immunoSEQ multiplex PCR, lists solely in-frame clones and lacks some. The sample yields roughly 520,000 clones, 85% to 90% seen once. Sequencing input: PBMCs or T cells enriched from blood (not recorded which). These receptors originate from a woman in her 40s who had recovered from COVID-19.

The chain couples TRBV7-2 to TRBJ1-1; 10 positions match TRBD1. Germline V gives CDR1 SGHTA, CDR2 FQGNSA. The CDR3 contains 14 residues. Trimming at V came to 7 bases and at J to 4 bases, leaving 6 bases not matched to a gene. The CDR3 here is CASTSWTGGTEAFF. CDR3 DNA: TGTGCCAGCACCTCGTGGACAGGGGGCACTGAAGCTTTCTTT.

V is TRBV7-8 and J is TRBJ1-4, with 9 bases matching TRBD1. J was trimmed by 0 bases and V by 8 bases; bases with no gene match: 10. This CDR3 comprises 17 residues. The germline CDR1 and CDR2 sequences are SGHVS and FQNEAQ. CDR3 sequence: CASGWDRARSTNEKLFF. The CDR3 DNA reads TGTGCCAGCGGATGGGACAGGGCCCGTTCAACTAATGAAAAACTGTTTTTT. The whole variable domain, remainder taken from reference TRBV7-8 and TRBJ1-4, is GAGVSQSPRYKVAKRGQDVALRCDPISGHVSLFWYQQALGQGPEFLTYFQNEAQLDKSGLPSDRFFAERPEGSVSTLKIQRTQQEDSAVYLCASGWDRARSTNEKLFFGSGTQLSVL.

This chain uses TRBV6-5 with TRBJ2-1; 7 bases are shared with TRBD2. The CDR3 loop spans 15 amino acids. Trimming removed 2 bases from V and 10 bases from J; junction bases left unmatched: 11. Germline values: CDR1 MNHEY, CDR2 SVGAGI. This chain's CDR3 is CASSYRVAGGREQFF. The CDR3 DNA sequence: TGTGCCAGCAGTTACAGGGTAGCGGGCGGGCGGGAGCAGTTCTTC.

This chain connects TRBV19 to TRBJ2-7; 7 positions match TRBD2. V lost 5 bases to trimming and J lost 3 bases; unmatched junction nucleotides: 13. CDR3 length: 16 amino acids. Germline V lookup: CDR1 LNHDA, CDR2 SQIVND (reference sequence). CDR3 DNA sequence: TGTGCCAGTAGTCTGGGGGGGAGGTTAGGGCTCTACGAGCAGTACTTC. As protein: CASSLGGRLGLYEQYF.

The CDR3 reads CASTQIRGLGQGAWFNYGYTF. The CDR3 region has the DNA TGTGCCAGCACTCAAATTAGGGGACTTGGACAGGGGGCTTGGTTTAACTATGGCTACACCTTC. The rearrangement links TRBV7-8 to TRBJ1-2; 11 nucleotides match TRBD1. CDR1 SGHVS and CDR2 FQNEAQ come from the germline V gene. CDR3 length equals 21 residues. V lost 7 bases to trimming and J lost 1 base; unmatched junction nucleotides: 23.

This chain connects TRBV11-2 to TRBJ2-5, with TRBD2 identical over 7 bases. The CDR3 runs 15 residues. V lost 5 bases to trimming and J lost 5 bases; unmatched junction nucleotides: 11. Germline CDR1 is SGHAT and CDR2 is FQNNGV. CDR3 residues: CASSPGEGLRETQYF. For the CDR3, the DNA is TGTGCCAGCAGCCCCGGGGAGGGGTTGAGGGAGACCCAGTACTTC.

The V gene is TRBV28, the J gene TRBJ1-2, with 9 bases fitting TRBD1. The V gene's germline CDR1 is MDHEN and CDR2 SYDVKM. V lost 5 bases and J lost 0; bases outside the gene matches: 13. The CDR3 totals 18 residues. As DNA, the CDR3 is TGTGCCAGCAGTCCCCTGAGCCGGACAGGGGTACCTAACTATGGCTACACCTTC. It encodes CASSPLSRTGVPNYGYTF.

The chain has TRBV21-1 and TRBJ2-1; the DNA was not used to check the table's D call, TRBD1. TRBV21-1 corresponds to a pseudogene. The CDR3 consists of 14 residues. Written as DNA, the CDR3 is TGTGCCAGCTGGTCGACAAAAATCATCGATGAGCAGTTCTTC. Encoded protein: CASWSTKIIDEQFF.

The chain employs TRBV24-1 and TRBJ2-2; D is unclear. Trimming left V 5 bases short and J 5 bases short, with 8 bases between. The CDR3 length is 13 residues. Germline CDR1 and CDR2: KGHDR and SFDVKD. The CDR3 nucleotides are TGTGCCACCAGTGGCCACTTTACCGGGGAGCTGTTTTTT. Its translation: CATSGHFTGELFF.

This chain joins TRBV19 and TRBJ1-5; no clear D. This CDR3 has 15 amino acids. CDR1 is LNHDA, CDR2 SQIVND, per germline (reference sequence). The ends were cut back, 6 bases at V and 1 base at J, with 13 bases in the middle. The CDR3 loop is CASSVIIRSNQPQHF. CDR3 bases: TGTGCCAGTAGCGTCATCATCCGGAGCAATCAGCCCCAGCATTTT.

The chain recombines TRBV3-1 (or the pseudogene TRBV3-2) with TRBJ1-1, with D perhaps TRBD1 (6 bases). CDR3 length equals 13 residues. V shed 1 base and J shed 7 bases, with 10 bases lying between them. Germline V CDR1 and CDR2: LGHDT, YNNKEL (reference sequence). CDR3 amino acids: CASSQAGGNEAFF. DNA of the CDR3: TGTGCCAGCAGCCAAGCGGGGGGCAATGAAGCTTTCTTT.

The V call is TRBV7-2, the J call TRBJ2-1, with 10 bases matching TRBD2. The CDR3 runs 16 residues. With 5 bases clipped from V and 0 bases from J, the junction kept 4 bases outside the gene matches. In germline, CDR1 is SGHTA, CDR2 FQGNSA. CDR3 sequence reads: CASSPSSGSSYNEQFF. The CDR3 coding sequence is TGTGCCAGCAGCCCGTCTAGCGGGAGCTCCTACAATGAGCAGTTCTTC.

The rearrangement uses TRBV27 and TRBJ1-1, with 9 positions matching TRBD1. The junction had 14 bases not matched to a gene; V was cut back by 5 bases and J by 7 bases. This CDR3 has 16 residues. Germline CDR1 is MNHEY and CDR2 is SMNVEV (reference sequence). Here the CDR3 reads CASSHMTGGYKSEAFF. DNA for the CDR3: TGTGCCAGCAGTCATATGACAGGGGGGTATAAGAGTGAAGCTTTCTTT.

The CDR3 coding sequence is TGTGCCAGCAGCTGGGGACAAGCTGGGGATAATTCACCCCTCCACTTT. It encodes CASSWGQAGDNSPLHF. This chain joins TRBV9 and TRBJ1-6; tentatively, D is TRBD1 (6 bases). The germline V gene encodes CDR1 SGDLS and CDR2 YYNGEE. The CDR3 has 16 amino acids. V was cut by 4 bases and J by 5 bases, with 16 bases left in between.

V is TRBV5-4 and J is TRBJ1-1, with D possibly TRBD1 on 5 matching bases. V was pared by 1 base and J by 1 base, with 5 bases between. The germline CDR1 and CDR2 sequences are SGHNT and YYREEE (reference sequence). This CDR3 is 13 amino acids long. CDR3: CASSLTGNTEAFF. The CDR3 DNA is TGTGCCAGCAGCTTGACAGGGAACACTGAAGCTTTCTTT. Using reference TRBV5-4 and TRBJ1-1 for the parts outside the CDR3, the full variable domain is ETGVTQSPTHLIKTRGQQVTLRCSSQSGHNTVSWYQQALGQGPQFIFQYYREEENGRGNFPPRFSGLQFPNYSSELNVNALELDDSALYLCASSLTGNTEAFFGQGTRLTVV.

On this clone: The junction shows a germline mismatch at one end, possibly a read error. CDR3 DNA sequence: TGTGCCAGCTCCGCGTGGGACAGTCCCTACGCGCAGTACTTC. It yields the protein CASSAWDSPYAQYF. V is TRBV27 and J is TRBJ2-7; TRBD1 matches at 7 bases. Germline V gives CDR1 MNHEY, CDR2 SMNVEV (reference sequence). This CDR3 comprises 14 residues.

The chain employs TRBV5-4 and TRBJ2-7, with D possibly TRBD2 on 6 matching bases. The CDR3 runs 15 residues. Deletions cut 0 bases from V and 1 base from J, with 11 bases between. Per the germline V gene, CDR1 is SGHNT and CDR2 is YYREEE (reference sequence). In DNA form, the CDR3 reads TGTGCCAGCAGCTTGGATAGCGGTAGTTCCTACGAGCAGTACTTC. Translating it yields CASSLDSGSSYEQYF.

The genes are TRBV7-9 and TRBJ2-3; possible D gene TRBD1, 6 bases. CDR1 SEHNR and CDR2 FQNEAQ come from the germline V gene (reference sequence). V was clipped by 5 bases and J by 6 bases, with 15 bases between them. The CDR3 consists of 14 residues. The chain's CDR3 is CASSTLQGSDTQYF. Written as DNA, the CDR3 is TGTGCCAGCAGCACGCTACAGGGTTCCGATACGCAGTATTTT.

Details on this clone: In the same sample, other DNA sequences code for this CDR3. The chain joins TRBV18 to TRBJ1-1; no clear D gene. The CDR3 is 12 residues long. Germline CDR1 is KGHSH and CDR2 is LQKENI. With 3 bases removed from V and 4 bases from J, the gap between germline ends came to 6 bases. The CDR3 DNA reads TGTGCCAGCTCACCGGGCCCCACTGAAGCTTTCTTT. Its protein is CASSPGPTEAFF.

CDR3 loop: CSASLAEGNTGELFF. The CDR3 DNA reads as TGCAGTGCTAGTCTAGCGGAGGGGAACACCGGGGAGCTGTTTTTT. The chain carries TRBV20-1 and TRBJ2-2; TRBD2 matches 7 bases. Germline loops: CDR1 DFQATT, CDR2 SNEGSKA (reference sequence). The V and J ends lost 3 bases and 1 base, in that order; junction bases with no gene match: 5. The CDR3 covers 15 residues.

The chain has TRBV5-1 and TRBJ2-6, with a possible D match to TRBD1 (6 bases). V was cut by 3 bases and J by 4 bases, with 17 bases left in between. The CDR3 consists of 17 residues. Germline assignment: CDR1 SGHRS and CDR2 YFSETQ. CDR3 nucleotides: TGCGCCAGCAGCTACCAGGGGTCGGTTGTAGGGGCCAACGTCCTGACTTTC. Protein product: CASSYQGSVVGANVLTF.

This clone has just a few counts. The CDR3 DNA is TGTGCCAGCAGCTTGGTGGGACTAGCTTCCTACGAGCAGTACTTC. Protein product: CASSLVGLASYEQYF. The V call is TRBV5-6, the J call TRBJ2-7; 9 bases fit TRBD2. The length of the CDR3 is 15 residues. CDR1 and CDR2 (germline): SGHDT, YYEEEE. J gave up 1 base and V 0 bases, and 2 bases lay outside the gene matches.

The chain uses TRBV19 and TRBJ1-5; possible D gene TRBD1, 6 bases. The V gene's germline CDR1 is LNHDA and CDR2 SQIVND (reference sequence). Trimming stripped 6 bases from V and 6 bases from J, with 15 bases between. This CDR3 spans 14 amino acids. As DNA, the CDR3 is TGTGCCAGTAGGTCCGCAGGGGAGGGTCAGCCCCAGCATTTT. This encodes CASRSAGEGQPQHF.

Comments on this clone: Within the sample, other DNA sequences also encode this same CDR3. This sequence joins TRBV10-1 and TRBJ1-1; D might be TRBD1 (6 bases). Germline-derived CDR1 and CDR2 are WNHNN and SYGVQD (reference sequence). V was shortened by 6 bases and J by 2 bases, with 10 bases between the two germline ends. This CDR3 region has 13 residues. The CDR3 loop reads CASSGQPNTEAFF. As DNA, the CDR3 is TGCGCCAGCAGCGGACAGCCTAACACTGAAGCTTTCTTT.

In this sample, this clone turned up a few times. The chain is built from TRBV30 and TRBJ2-7; 8 bases line up with TRBD1. The CDR3 has 15 residues. V dropped 1 base and J dropped 3; count of bases not matched to a gene: 8. CDR1 and CDR2 from the germline V gene are GTSNPN and SVGIG (reference sequence). The CDR3 region is CAWSGGEDRVYEQYF. The CDR3 DNA reads as TGTGCCTGGAGTGGGGGGGAGGACAGGGTCTACGAGCAGTACTTC.

The CDR3 sequence is CASSPPGRTAEAFF. CDR3 DNA sequence: TGTGCCAGCTCACCACCCGGCAGGACAGCCGAAGCTTTCTTT. This sequence joins TRBV18 and TRBJ1-1; D perhaps matches TRBD1 (6 bases). V lost 0 bases, J lost 8 bases, and 13 bases lay in between. The CDR3 is 14 residues long. Germline CDR1 and CDR2: KGHSH and LQKENI.

The chain combines TRBV25-1 with TRBJ1-2; D uncertain. Germline loops: CDR1 MGHDK, CDR2 SYGVNS. The V end lost 4 bases, the J end lost 4 bases, and 19 bases lay between the germline ends. The CDR3 covers 16 residues. The chain's CDR3 is CASSVYGGVSGYGYTF. The CDR3, as DNA: TGTGCCAGCAGTGTCTACGGAGGAGTTTCGGGCTATGGCTACACCTTC.

The count of this clone is one. The chain carries TRBV4-3 and TRBJ1-2, with 11 bases that match TRBD1. Germline V gene sequence: CDR1 LGHNA, CDR2 YSLEER. This CDR3 has 16 residues. Trimming removed 1 base from V and 6 bases from J; junction bases left unmatched: 7. The CDR3 nucleotides read TGCGCCAGCAGCCAAGCTCCGGGACAGGGGGAACATGGCTACACCTTC. Its protein product is CASSQAPGQGEHGYTF.